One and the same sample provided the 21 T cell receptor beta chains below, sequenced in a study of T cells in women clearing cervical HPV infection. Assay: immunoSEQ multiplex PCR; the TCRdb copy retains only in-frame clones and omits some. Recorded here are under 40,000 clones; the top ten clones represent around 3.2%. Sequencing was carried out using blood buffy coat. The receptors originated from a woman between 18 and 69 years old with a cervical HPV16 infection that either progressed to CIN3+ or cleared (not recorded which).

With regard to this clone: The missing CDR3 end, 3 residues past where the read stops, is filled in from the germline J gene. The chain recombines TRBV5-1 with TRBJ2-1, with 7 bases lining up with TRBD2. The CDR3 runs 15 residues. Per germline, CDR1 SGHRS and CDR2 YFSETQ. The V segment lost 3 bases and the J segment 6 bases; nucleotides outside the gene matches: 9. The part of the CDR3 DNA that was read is TGCGCCAGCAGCTCGACTAGCACTGCACCCAATGAG. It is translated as CASSSTSTAPNE. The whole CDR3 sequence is CASSSTSTAPNEQFF.

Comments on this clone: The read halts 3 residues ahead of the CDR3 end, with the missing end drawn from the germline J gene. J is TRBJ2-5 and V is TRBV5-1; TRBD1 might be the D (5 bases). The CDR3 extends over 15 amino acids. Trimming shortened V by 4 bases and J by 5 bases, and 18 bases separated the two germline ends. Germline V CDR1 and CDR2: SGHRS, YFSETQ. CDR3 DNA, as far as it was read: TGCGCCAGCAGCACCATAGGGGTTAACGCCGAGACC. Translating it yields CASSTIGVNAET. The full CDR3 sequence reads CASSTIGVNAETQYF.

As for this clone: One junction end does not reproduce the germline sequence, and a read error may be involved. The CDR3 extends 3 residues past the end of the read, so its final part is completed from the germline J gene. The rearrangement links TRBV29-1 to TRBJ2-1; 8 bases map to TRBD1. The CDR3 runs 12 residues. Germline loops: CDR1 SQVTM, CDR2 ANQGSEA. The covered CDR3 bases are TGCAGCATTGACAGGGGAGGCAATGAG. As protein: CSIDRGGNE. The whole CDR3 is CSIDRGGNEQFF.

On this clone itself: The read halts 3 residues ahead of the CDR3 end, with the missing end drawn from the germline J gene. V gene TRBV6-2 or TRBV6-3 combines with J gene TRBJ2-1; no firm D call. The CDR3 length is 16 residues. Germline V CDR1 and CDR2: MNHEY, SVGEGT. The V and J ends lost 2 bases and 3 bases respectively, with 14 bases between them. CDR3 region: CASSYPHRLLYNEQFF. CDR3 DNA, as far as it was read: TGTGCCAGCAGTTACCCACACCGCCTCCTCTACAATGAG.

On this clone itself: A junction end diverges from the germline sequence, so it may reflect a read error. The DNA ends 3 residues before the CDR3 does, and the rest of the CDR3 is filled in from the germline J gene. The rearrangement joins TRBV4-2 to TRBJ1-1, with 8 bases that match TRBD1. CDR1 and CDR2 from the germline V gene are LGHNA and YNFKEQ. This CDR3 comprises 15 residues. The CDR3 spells CASSQAPGTGRRAFF. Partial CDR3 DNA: TGCGCCAGCAGCCAAGCCCCAGGGACAGGTCGGCGG.

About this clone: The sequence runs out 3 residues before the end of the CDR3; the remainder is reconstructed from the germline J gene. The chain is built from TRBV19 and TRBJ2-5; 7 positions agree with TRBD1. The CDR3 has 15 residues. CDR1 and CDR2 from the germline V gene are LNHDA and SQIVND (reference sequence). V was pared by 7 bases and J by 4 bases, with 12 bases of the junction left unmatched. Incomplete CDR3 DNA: TGTGCCAGTACCAATTCCGGGACAGTAAGAGAGACC. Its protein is CASTNSGTVRET. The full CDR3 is CASTNSGTVRETQYF.

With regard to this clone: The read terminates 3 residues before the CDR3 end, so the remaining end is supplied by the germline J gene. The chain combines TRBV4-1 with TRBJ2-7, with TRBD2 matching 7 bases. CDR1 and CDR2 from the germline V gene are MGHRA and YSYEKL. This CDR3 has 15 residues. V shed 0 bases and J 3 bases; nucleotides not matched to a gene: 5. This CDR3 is CASSQETSRYYEQYF. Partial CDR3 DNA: TGCGCCAGCAGCCAAGAGACTAGCCGCTACTACGAG.

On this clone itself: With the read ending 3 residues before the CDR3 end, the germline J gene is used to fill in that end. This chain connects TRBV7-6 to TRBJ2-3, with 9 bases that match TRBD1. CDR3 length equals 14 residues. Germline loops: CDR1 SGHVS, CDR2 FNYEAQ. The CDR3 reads CASSPGQGVETQYF. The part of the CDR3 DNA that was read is TGTGCCAGCAGCCCGGGACAGGGTGTGGAGACG.

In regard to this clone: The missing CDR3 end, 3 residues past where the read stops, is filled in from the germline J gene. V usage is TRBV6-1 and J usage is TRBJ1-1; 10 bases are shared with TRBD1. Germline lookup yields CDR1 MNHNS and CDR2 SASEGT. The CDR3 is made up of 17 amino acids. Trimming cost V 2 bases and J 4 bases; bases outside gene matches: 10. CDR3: CASSEPAGTGVTTEAFF. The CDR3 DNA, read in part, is TGTGCCAGCAGTGAACCAGCCGGGACAGGGGTAACCACTGAA.

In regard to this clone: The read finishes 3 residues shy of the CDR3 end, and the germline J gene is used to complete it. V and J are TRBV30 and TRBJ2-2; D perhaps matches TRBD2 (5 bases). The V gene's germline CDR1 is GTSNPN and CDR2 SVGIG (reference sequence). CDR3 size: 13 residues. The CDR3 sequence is CAWSGGLNSPLFF. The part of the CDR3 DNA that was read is TGTGCCTGGAGTGGAGGGTTAAATTCACCG.

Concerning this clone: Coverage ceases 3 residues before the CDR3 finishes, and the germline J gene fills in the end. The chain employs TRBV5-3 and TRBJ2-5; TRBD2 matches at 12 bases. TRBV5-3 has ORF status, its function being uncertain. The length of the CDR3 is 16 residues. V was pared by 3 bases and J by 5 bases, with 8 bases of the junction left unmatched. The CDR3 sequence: CARSSFRTSGKETQYF. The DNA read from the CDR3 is TGTGCCAGAAGCTCGTTCCGGACTAGCGGGAAGGAGACC.

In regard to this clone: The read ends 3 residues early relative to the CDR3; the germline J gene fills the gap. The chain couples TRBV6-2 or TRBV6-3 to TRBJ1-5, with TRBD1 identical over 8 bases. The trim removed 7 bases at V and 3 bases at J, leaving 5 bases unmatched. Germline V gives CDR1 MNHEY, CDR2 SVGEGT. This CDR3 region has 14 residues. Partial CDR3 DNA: TGTGCCAGCACCCGGACAGGGTCCAATCAGCCC. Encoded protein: CASTRTGSNQP. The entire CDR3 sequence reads CASTRTGSNQPQHF.

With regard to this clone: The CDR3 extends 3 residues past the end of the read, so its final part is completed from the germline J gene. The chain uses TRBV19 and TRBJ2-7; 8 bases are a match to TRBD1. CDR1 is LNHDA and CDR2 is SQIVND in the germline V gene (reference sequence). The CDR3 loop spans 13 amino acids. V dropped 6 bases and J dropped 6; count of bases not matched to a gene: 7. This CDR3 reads CASSNVQGGEQYF. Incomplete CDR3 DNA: TGTGCCAGTAGCAACGTACAGGGGGGCGAG.

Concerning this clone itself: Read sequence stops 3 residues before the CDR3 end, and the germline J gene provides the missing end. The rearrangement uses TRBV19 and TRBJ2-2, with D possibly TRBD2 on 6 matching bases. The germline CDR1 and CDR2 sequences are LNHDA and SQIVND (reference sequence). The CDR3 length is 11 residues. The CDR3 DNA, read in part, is TGTGCCAGTAGTCCCGGGGACTTG. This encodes CASSPGDL. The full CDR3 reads CASSPGDLLFF.

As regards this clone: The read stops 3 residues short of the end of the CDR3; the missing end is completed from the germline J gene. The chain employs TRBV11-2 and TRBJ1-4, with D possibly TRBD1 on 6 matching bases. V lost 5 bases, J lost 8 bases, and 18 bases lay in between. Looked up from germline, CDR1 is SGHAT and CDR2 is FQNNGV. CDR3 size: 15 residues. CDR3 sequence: CASSHSQGIKEKLFF. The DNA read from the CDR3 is TGTGCCAGCAGCCATTCCCAGGGGATAAAAGAAAAA.

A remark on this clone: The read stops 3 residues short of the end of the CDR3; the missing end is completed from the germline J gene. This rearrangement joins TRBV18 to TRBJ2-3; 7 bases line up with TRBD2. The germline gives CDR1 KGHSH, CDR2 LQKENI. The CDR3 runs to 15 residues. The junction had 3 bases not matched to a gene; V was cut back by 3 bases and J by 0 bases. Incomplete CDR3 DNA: TGTGCCAGCTCACCCATTAGCGGGAGCACAGATACG. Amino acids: CASSPISGSTDT. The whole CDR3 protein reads CASSPISGSTDTQYF.

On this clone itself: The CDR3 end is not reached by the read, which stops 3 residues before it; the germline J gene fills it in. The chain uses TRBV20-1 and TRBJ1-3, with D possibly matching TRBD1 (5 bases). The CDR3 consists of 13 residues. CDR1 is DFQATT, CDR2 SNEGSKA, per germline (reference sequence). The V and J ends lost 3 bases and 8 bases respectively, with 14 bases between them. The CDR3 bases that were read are TGCAGTGCTAGTAAGGGGAAGGCGGACACC. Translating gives CSASKGKADT. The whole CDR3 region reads CSASKGKADTIYF.

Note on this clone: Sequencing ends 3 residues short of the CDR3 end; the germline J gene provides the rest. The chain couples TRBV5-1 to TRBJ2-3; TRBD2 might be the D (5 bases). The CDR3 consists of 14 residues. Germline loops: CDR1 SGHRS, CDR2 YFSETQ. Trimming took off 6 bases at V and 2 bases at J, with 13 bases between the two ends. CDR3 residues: CASTGGSYTDTQYF. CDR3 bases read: TGCGCCAGCACTGGCGGGTCCTACACAGATACG.

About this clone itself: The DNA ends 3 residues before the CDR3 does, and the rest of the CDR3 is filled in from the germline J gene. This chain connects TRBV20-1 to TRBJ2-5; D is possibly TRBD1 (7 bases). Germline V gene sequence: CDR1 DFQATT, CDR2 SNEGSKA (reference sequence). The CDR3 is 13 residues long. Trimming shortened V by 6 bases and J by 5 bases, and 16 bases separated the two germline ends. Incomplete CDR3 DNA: TGCAGTGCCGGGTCGACAGGGAGGGAGACC. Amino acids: CSAGSTGRET. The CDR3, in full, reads CSAGSTGRETQYF.

CDR3: CASRGGGQAGRPQHF. The CDR3 DNA, read in part, is TGTGCCAGCAGAGGGGGGGGACAGGCCGGGAGGCCC. The genes are TRBV2 and TRBJ1-5; TRBD1 aligns across 8 bases. Coverage ceases 3 residues before the CDR3 finishes, and the germline J gene fills in the end. Germline CDR1 SNHLY, CDR2 FYNNEI. The CDR3 extends over 15 amino acids. Trimming cost V 6 bases and J 9 bases; bases outside gene matches: 13.

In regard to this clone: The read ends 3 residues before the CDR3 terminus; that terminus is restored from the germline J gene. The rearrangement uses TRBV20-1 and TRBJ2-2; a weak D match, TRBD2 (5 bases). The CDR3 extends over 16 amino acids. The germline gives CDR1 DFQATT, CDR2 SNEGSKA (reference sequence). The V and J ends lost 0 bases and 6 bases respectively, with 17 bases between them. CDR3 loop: CSARDRRHPRAGELFF. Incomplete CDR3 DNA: TGCAGTGCTAGAGATCGGAGACACCCGAGGGCCGGGGAG.